The 21 T cell receptor beta chains below come from one sample, sequenced in a study of OX40 agonist ivuxolimab in advanced cancers. The repertoire was sequenced with immunoSEQ multiplex PCR; TCRdb's copy has only in-frame clones and lacks some. The sample lists around 5,200 clones; 66% were seen once. The specimen comprised CD4+ or CD8+ T cells sorted from blood, sampled in a trial of the OX40 agonist ivuxolimab. The receptors originated from an adult with an advanced solid tumor such as melanoma, head and neck, liver or kidney cancer.

This chain connects TRBV11-1 to TRBJ2-1; D call uncertain. The CDR3 extends over 16 amino acids. Trimming pared 1 base from V and 7 bases from J, leaving 17 bases between. Germline V CDR1 and CDR2: SGHAT, FQDESV (reference sequence). DNA of the CDR3: TGTGCCAGCAGCTTAGAGGACCCCTTATACTCTAATGAGCAGTTCTTC. Translating it yields CASSLEDPLYSNEQFF. Using reference TRBV11-1 and TRBJ2-1 for the parts outside the CDR3, the full variable domain is EAEVAQSPRYKITEKSQAVAFWCDPISGHATLYWYRQILGQGPELLVQFQDESVVDDSQLPKDRFSAERLKGVDSTLKIQPAELGDSAMYLCASSLEDPLYSNEQFFGPGTRLTVL.

This rearrangement joins TRBV7-8 to TRBJ1-1; the D is unclear. The CDR3 consists of 14 residues. CDR1 is SGHVS, CDR2 FQNEAQ, per germline. Trimming pared 3 bases from V and 0 bases from J, leaving 8 bases between. The CDR3: CASSLGSLNTEAFF. The CDR3 nucleotides read TGTGCCAGCAGCTTGGGCAGTCTGAACACTGAAGCTTTCTTT.

The V call is TRBV4-1, the J call TRBJ1-1; no definite D call. V was shortened by 4 bases and J by 4 bases, with 13 bases between the two germline ends. The germline V gene encodes CDR1 MGHRA and CDR2 YSYEKL. CDR3 size: 14 residues. The DNA of the CDR3 is TGCGCCAGCAGCCCACTCGGACCGATCACTGAAGCTTTCTTT. This encodes CASSPLGPITEAFF.

The genes are TRBV5-3 and TRBJ2-1, with D hard to call. TRBV5-3 is an ORF; its function is uncertain. The length of the CDR3 is 11 residues. CDR3 sequence reads: CRFIINNEQFF. CDR3 sequence (DNA): TGTCGTTTCATAATAAACAATGAGCAGTTCTTC.

The J gene is TRBJ2-7, the V gene TRBV27; no reliable D call. Germline values: CDR1 MNHEY, CDR2 SMNVEV (reference sequence). The CDR3 spans 9 residues. V gave up 8 bases and J gave up 4 bases, with 3 bases separating them. The CDR3 loop reads CASGYEQYF. Here the CDR3 DNA reads TGTGCCAGCGGTTACGAGCAGTACTTC.

CDR3: CASSFQDLQGVSSPLHF. CDR3 DNA: TGTGCCAGCAGCTTCCAGGACCTACAGGGGGTATCTTCACCCCTCCACTTT. V usage is TRBV5-8 and J usage is TRBJ1-6; the match to TRBD1 covers 8 bases. The trim removed 2 bases at V and 9 bases at J, leaving 13 bases unmatched. This CDR3 contains 17 residues. Germline V CDR1 and CDR2: SGHTS, YDEGEE.

V is TRBV5-4 and J is TRBJ2-7; D may correspond to TRBD1 or TRBD2 (5 bases each). V dropped 3 bases and J dropped 0 bases, with 13 bases sitting between them. This CDR3 region has 15 residues. Looked up from germline, CDR1 is SGHNT and CDR2 is YYREEE (reference sequence). CDR3 in DNA: TGTGCCAGCAGCTCATGGGACGGAAGCTCCTACGAGCAGTACTTC. Amino acid sequence: CASSSWDGSSYEQYF.

The rearrangement joins TRBV7-9 to TRBJ1-2; D unresolved. Germline V CDR1 and CDR2: SEHNR, FQNEAQ (reference sequence). CDR3 length equals 11 residues. Trimming shortened V by 1 base and J by 5 bases, and 2 bases separated the two germline ends. The CDR3 bases are TGTGCCAGCAGCTTAGAATATGGCTACACCTTC. Protein product: CASSLEYGYTF. Drawing the rest from reference TRBV7-9 and TRBJ1-2, the complete variable domain is DTGVSQNPRHKITKRGQNVTFRCDPISEHNRLYWYRQTLGQGPEFLTYFQNEAQLEKSRLLSDRFSAERPKGSFSTLEIQRTEQGDSAMYLCASSLEYGYTFGSGTRLTVV.

This clone came up many times. The V call is TRBV2, the J call TRBJ2-2; D is unclear. Germline CDR1 SNHLY, CDR2 FYNNEI. V lost 8 bases to trimming and J lost 5 bases, with 6 bases between them. The CDR3 is 11 amino acids. CDR3 residues: CASERTGELFF. The CDR3 DNA follows: TGTGCCAGCGAGCGAACCGGGGAGCTGTTTTTT.

This chain connects TRBV7-9 to TRBJ2-6, with D maybe TRBD1 (6 bases). Trimming took 3 bases from V and 0 from J, leaving 12 bases between them. The CDR3 has 17 amino acids. Germline V gene sequence: CDR1 SEHNR, CDR2 FQNEAQ (reference sequence). The CDR3 bases are TGTGCCAGCAGCTTCCGCCGGACAGTCTCTGGGGCCAACGTCCTGACTTTC. Translated: CASSFRRTVSGANVLTF. Variable domain in full (rest from reference TRBV7-9 and TRBJ2-6): DTGVSQNPRHKITKRGQNVTFRCDPISEHNRLYWYRQTLGQGPEFLTYFQNEAQLEKSRLLSDRFSAERPKGSFSTLEIQRTEQGDSAMYLCASSFRRTVSGANVLTFGAGSRLTVL.

The chain is built from TRBV5-1 and TRBJ2-3, with D perhaps matching TRBD1 or TRBD2 (6 bases each). The CDR3 extends over 17 amino acids. CDR1 SGHRS and CDR2 YFSETQ come from the germline V gene. The V end lost 4 bases, the J end lost 0 bases, and 18 bases lay between the germline ends. This chain's CDR3 is CASSPRGGGPSTDTQYF. CDR3 bases: TGCGCCAGCAGCCCGCGAGGAGGGGGGCCTAGCACAGATACGCAGTATTTT.

The CDR3 here is CASSLEAPKQETQYF. The CDR3 nucleotides are TGCGCCAGCAGCTTGGAGGCCCCTAAACAAGAGACCCAGTACTTC. The V call is TRBV5-1, the J call TRBJ2-5; D not resolved. V lost 0 bases and J lost 2, with 11 bases in between. Germline V gene data show CDR1 as SGHRS and CDR2 as YFSETQ. The CDR3 loop spans 15 amino acids.

The chain joins TRBV28 to TRBJ2-1; a possible D gene is TRBD2 (6 bases). Germline assignment: CDR1 MDHEN and CDR2 SYDVKM. V shed 7 bases and J shed 9 bases, with 10 bases lying between them. The CDR3 spans 11 residues. The CDR3 DNA follows: TGTGCCAGCACCCTCGGGAGTGAGCAGTTCTTC. It is translated as CASTLGSEQFF.

The V and J genes are TRBV4-3 and TRBJ1-1, with D unclear. The CDR3 extends over 12 amino acids. CDR1 is LGHNA, CDR2 YSLEER, per germline. Trimming cost V 0 bases and J 10 bases, with 9 bases left between them. CDR3 DNA: TGCGCCAGCAGCCAAGATCAGACGGGAGCTTTCTTT. Encoded protein: CASSQDQTGAFF.

The rearrangement uses TRBV7-8 and TRBJ1-4, with unresolved D. CDR3 length: 16 amino acids. Trimming cost V 0 bases and J 3 bases, with 11 bases left between them. Germline loops: CDR1 SGHVS, CDR2 FQNEAQ. CDR3 residues: CASSLALGESNEKLFF. In nucleotides, the CDR3 is TGTGCCAGCAGCTTAGCGCTCGGGGAGTCTAATGAAAAACTGTTTTTT.

Here the CDR3 DNA reads TGTGCCAGCTCAACGGCGGACAGGGCCACCGGGGAGCTGTTTTTT. Its translation: CASSTADRATGELFF. The rearrangement links TRBV18 to TRBJ2-2; TRBD1 aligns across 8 bases. The CDR3 is 15 amino acids. The V gene's germline CDR1 is KGHSH and CDR2 LQKENI. V gave up 5 bases and J gave up 4 bases; unmatched junction bases: 6.

V and J are TRBV4-1 and TRBJ2-2; tentatively, D is TRBD2 (5 bases). The V and J ends lost 2 bases and 5 bases respectively, with 9 bases between them. The V gene's germline CDR1 is MGHRA and CDR2 YSYEKL. The CDR3 has 14 amino acids. Here the CDR3 reads CASSQRTGTGELFF. As DNA, the CDR3 is TGCGCCAGCAGCCAAAGGACGGGGACCGGGGAGCTGTTTTTT.

The V gene is TRBV6-1, the J gene TRBJ2-1; 7 nucleotides align to TRBD1. V lost 2 bases and J lost 0; bases outside the gene matches: 4. The CDR3 loop spans 16 amino acids. CDR1 and CDR2 from the germline V gene are MNHNS and SASEGT. The CDR3 bases are TGTGCCAGCAGTGAATGGACAGGCAGCTCCTACAATGAGCAGTTCTTC. Translated, it gives CASSEWTGSSYNEQFF.

The CDR3 reads CASSQTGVEAFF. In nucleotides, the CDR3 is TGCGCCAGCAGCCAGACAGGTGTTGAAGCTTTCTTT. The chain links TRBV4-1 to TRBJ1-1; tentatively, D is TRBD1 (6 bases). CDR1 and CDR2 from the germline V gene are MGHRA and YSYEKL. Trimming stripped 3 bases from V and 7 bases from J, with 9 bases between. This CDR3 spans 12 amino acids.

CDR3 nucleotides: TGTGCCAGCAGTTTTGGACAGGGCAGACGAGAGACCCAGTACTTC. The encoded protein is CASSFGQGRRETQYF. The chain carries TRBV28 and TRBJ2-5, with 8 bases that match TRBD1. The CDR3 loop spans 15 amino acids. Germline CDR1 is MDHEN and CDR2 is SYDVKM. V trimming: 3 bases; J trimming: 4 bases; junction bases outside the gene matches: 7.

The chain has TRBV5-6 and TRBJ2-3; D perhaps matches TRBD2 (6 bases). The CDR3 spans 18 residues. The germline V gene encodes CDR1 SGHDT and CDR2 YYEEEE. With 1 base removed from V and 0 bases from J, the gap between germline ends came to 18 bases. CDR3 sequence: CASSLPLRGRASTDTQYF. The CDR3, as DNA: TGTGCCAGCAGCTTGCCATTACGGGGGAGAGCTAGCACAGATACGCAGTATTTT. Looking up the rest from reference TRBV5-6 and TRBJ2-3 gives the full variable domain: DAGVTQSPTHLIKTRGQQVTLRCSPKSGHDTVSWYQQALGQGPQFIFQYYEEEERQRGNFPDRFSGHQFPNYSSELNVNALLLGDSALYLCASSLPLRGRASTDTQYFGPGTRLTVL.